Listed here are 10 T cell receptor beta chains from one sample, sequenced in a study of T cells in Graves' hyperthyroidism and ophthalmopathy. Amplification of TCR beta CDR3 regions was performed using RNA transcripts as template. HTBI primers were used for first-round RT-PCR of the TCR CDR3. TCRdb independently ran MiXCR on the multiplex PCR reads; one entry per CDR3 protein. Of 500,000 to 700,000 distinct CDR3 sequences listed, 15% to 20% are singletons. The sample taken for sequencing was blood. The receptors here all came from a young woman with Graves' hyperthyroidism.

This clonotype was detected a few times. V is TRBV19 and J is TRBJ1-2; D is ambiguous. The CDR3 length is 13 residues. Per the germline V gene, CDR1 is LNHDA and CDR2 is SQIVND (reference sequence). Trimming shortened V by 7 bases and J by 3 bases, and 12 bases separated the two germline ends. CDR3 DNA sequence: TGTGCCAGTACCCCCGACGGAGACTATGGCTACACCTTC. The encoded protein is CASTPDGDYGYTF.

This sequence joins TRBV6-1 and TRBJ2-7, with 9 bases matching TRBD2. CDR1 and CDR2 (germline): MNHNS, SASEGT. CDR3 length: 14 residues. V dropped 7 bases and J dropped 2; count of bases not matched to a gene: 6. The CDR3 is CASTEGLATYEQYF. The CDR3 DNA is TGTGCCAGCACGGAGGGACTAGCTACCTACGAGCAGTACTTC.

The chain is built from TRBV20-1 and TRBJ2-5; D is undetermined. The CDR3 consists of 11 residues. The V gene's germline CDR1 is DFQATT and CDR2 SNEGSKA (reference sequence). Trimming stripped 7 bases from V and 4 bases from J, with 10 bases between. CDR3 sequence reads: CSVVSRETQYF. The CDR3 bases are TGCAGTGTCGTCTCTCGAGAGACCCAGTACTTC.

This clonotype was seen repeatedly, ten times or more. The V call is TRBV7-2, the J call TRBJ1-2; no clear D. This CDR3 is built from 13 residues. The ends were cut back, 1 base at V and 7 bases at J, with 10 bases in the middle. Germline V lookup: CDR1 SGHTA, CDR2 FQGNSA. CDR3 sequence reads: CASSLGSQLGYTF. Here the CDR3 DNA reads TGTGCCAGCAGCTTAGGGTCTCAACTTGGCTACACCTTC.

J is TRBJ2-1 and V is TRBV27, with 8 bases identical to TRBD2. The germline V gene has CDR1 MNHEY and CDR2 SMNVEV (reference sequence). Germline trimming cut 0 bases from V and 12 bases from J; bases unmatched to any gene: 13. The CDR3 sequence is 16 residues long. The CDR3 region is CASSLSPSGSQSRQFF. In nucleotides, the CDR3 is TGTGCCAGCAGTTTATCCCCTAGCGGGTCCCAAAGCCGGCAGTTCTTC.

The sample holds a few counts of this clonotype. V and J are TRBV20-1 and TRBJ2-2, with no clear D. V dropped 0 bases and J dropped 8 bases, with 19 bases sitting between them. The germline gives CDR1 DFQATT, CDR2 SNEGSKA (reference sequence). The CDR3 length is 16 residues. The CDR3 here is CSARDQRGPTPGELFF. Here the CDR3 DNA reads TGCAGTGCTAGAGATCAGCGCGGACCAACACCGGGGGAGCTGTTTTTT.

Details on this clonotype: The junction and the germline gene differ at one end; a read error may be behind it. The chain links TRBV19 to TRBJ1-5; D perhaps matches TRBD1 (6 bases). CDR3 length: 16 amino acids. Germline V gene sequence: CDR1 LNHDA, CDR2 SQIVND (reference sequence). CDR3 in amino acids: CASSIRTVDSNQPPHF. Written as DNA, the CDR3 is TGTGCCAGTAGTATCCGGACAGTCGATAGCAATCAGCCCCCGCATTTT.

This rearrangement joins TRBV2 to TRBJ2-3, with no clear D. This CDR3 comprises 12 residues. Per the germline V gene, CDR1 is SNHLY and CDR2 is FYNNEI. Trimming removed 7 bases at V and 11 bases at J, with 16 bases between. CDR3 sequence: CASKVGSRRQYF. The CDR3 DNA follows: TGTGCCAGCAAGGTGGGGTCGAGGAGGCAGTATTTT.

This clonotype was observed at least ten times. CDR3 in DNA: TGTGCCAGCAGTTACTCGACACTAGCGGGGGGGAAGAATGAGCAGTTCTTC. Its translation: CASSYSTLAGGKNEQFF. V gene TRBV6-2 or TRBV6-3 combines with J gene TRBJ2-1; 13 bases are shared with TRBD2. The germline gives CDR1 MNHEY, CDR2 SVGEGT. Germline trimming cut 0 bases from V and 7 bases from J; bases unmatched to any gene: 6. The CDR3 covers 17 residues.

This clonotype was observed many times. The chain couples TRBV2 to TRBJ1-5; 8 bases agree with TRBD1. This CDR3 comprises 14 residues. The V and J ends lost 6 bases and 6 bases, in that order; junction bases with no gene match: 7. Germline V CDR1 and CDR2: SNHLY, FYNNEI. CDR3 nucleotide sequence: TGTGCCAGCAGGGACAGGGAAATCAGTCAGCCCCAGCATTTT. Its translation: CASRDREISQPQHF.